A selection of T cell receptor beta chains follows, all from one sample in a study of T cell responses to AZD1222 COVID-19 vaccine. Profiling relied on immunoSEQ multiplex PCR, and the TCRdb table lists in-frame clones only, not all of them. The sample contains over 75,000 clones, roughly nine tenths of which appear only once. This material consisted of peripheral blood, taken on day 0 of AZD1222 vaccination. The receptors here all came from an adult in good health. The CDR3 runs from the conserved cysteine through the conserved F or W. D genes are given only for firm matches. Only some rows state a clone size, as once, few, many or a class for expanded clones.

J: TRBJ2-7
D: TRBD2
V: TRBV28
size: .
DNA: TGTGCCTCTAAGCGGGGCTACGAGCAGTACTTC
CDR3: CASKRGYEQYF

J: TRBJ2-1
D: .
V: TRBV2
size: once
DNA: TGTGCCAGCAGTGAGCCCCCGGAGGGCAATGAGCAGTTCTTC
CDR3: CASSEPPEGNEQFF

J: TRBJ2-3
D: TRBD2
V: TRBV11-2
size: .
DNA: TGTGCCAGCAGCTTCGGACTAGAGCTGTTCACAGATACGCAGTATTTT
CDR3: CASSFGLELFTDTQYF

J: TRBJ2-7
D: TRBD1
V: TRBV11-2
size: .
DNA: TGTGCCAGCAGCAAAGCCGGACAGGGTTATGTCGAGCAGTACTTC
CDR3: CASSKAGQGYVEQYF

J: TRBJ2-3
D: TRBD2
V: TRBV28
size: .
DNA: TGTGCCAGCAGCCCTTTCCCGGGACTAGCGGAAGAGGGCACAGATACGCAGTATTTT
CDR3: CASSPFPGLAEEGTDTQYF

J: TRBJ2-7
D: TRBD2
V: TRBV7-6
size: .
DNA: TGTGCCAGCAGCTTAGGGCCAAGGACTAGCGGTACCTACGAGCAGTACTTC
CDR3: CASSLGPRTSGTYEQYF

J: TRBJ2-5
D: .
V: TRBV4-3
size: .
DNA: TGCGCCAGCAGCCAGACAGGTACGGCGGAGACCCAGTACTTC
CDR3: CASSQTGTAETQYF

J: TRBJ2-1
D: .
V: TRBV7-3
size: .
DNA: TGTGCCAGCAGCTTATATCCAGGGTACAATGAGCAGTTCTTC
CDR3: CASSLYPGYNEQFF

J: TRBJ1-1
D: .
V: TRBV28
size: .
DNA: TGTGCCAGCTCCTCCACAGCGAGGTTGTCGGTCCCTGAAGCTTTCTTT
CDR3: CASSSTARLSVPEAFF

J: TRBJ2-3
D: TRBD2
V: TRBV6-2/TRBV6-3
size: .
DNA: TGTGCCAGCAGTACGGGACTAGCGGGACGTACCAATCGCCAGTATTTT
CDR3: CASSTGLAGRTNRQYF

J: TRBJ2-7
D: TRBD2
V: TRBV5-1
size: few
DNA: TGCGCCAGCAGGCTAGCGGGAGGGCCCTACGAGCAGTACTTC
CDR3: CASRLAGGPYEQYF

J: TRBJ2-3
D: .
V: TRBV11-2
size: .
DNA: TGTGCCAGCATCGAGACAACGGGTGCCACAGATACGCAGTATTTT
CDR3: CASIETTGATDTQYF

J: TRBJ1-3
D: TRBD1
V: TRBV7-9
size: .
DNA: TGTGCCAGCAGCTTAGGGTGGACAGGGGACTCTGGAAACACCATATATTTT
CDR3: CASSLGWTGDSGNTIYF

J: TRBJ2-5
D: .
V: TRBV19
size: .
DNA: TGTGCCAGTAGGAGGCGTGGCGCGGAGACCCAGTACTTC
CDR3: CASRRRGAETQYF

J: TRBJ1-2
D: .
V: TRBV25-1
size: .
DNA: TGTGCCAGCAGTGAGTTTGCCTCTAACTATGGCTACACCTTC
CDR3: CASSEFASNYGYTF

J: TRBJ2-7
D: TRBD2
V: TRBV25-1
size: once
DNA: TGTGCCAGCAGTGATGGGACTAGCGGGAGGACCTACGAGCAGTACTTC
CDR3: CASSDGTSGRTYEQYF

J: TRBJ1-3
D: .
V: TRBV28
size: .
DNA: TGTGCCAGCAGTCTCTCTCGCTCTGGAAACACCATATATTTT
CDR3: CASSLSRSGNTIYF